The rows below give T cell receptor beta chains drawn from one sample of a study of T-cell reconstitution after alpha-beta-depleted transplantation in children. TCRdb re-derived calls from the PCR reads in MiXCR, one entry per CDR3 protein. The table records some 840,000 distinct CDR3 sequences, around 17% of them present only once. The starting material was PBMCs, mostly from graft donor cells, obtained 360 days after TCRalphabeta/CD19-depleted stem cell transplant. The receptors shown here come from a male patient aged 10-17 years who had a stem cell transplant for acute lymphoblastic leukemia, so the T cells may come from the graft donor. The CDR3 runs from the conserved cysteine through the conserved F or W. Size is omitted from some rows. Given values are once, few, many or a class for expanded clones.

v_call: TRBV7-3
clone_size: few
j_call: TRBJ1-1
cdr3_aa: CASSLDPRGLSTEAFF

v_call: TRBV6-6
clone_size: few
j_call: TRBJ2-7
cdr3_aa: CATRQGSYEQYF

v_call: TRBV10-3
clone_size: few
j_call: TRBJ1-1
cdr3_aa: CAISVGPEAFF

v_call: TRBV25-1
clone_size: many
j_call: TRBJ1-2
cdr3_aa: CASSEMLVGGGYTF

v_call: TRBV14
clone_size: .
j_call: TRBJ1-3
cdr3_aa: CASSQGTATGNTIYF

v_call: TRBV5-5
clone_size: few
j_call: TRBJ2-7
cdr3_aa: CASSPTATGPYEQYF

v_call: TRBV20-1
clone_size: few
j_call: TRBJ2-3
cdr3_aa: CSACTTDTQYF

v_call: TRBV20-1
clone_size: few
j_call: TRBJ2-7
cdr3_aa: CSASPTGATLYEQYF

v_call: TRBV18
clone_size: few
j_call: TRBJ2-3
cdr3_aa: CASSPPSQRDTQYF

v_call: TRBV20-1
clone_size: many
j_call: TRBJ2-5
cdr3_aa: CSARGQGLAVYQETQYF

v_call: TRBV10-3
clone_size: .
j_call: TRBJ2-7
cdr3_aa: CATGQASGYYEQYF

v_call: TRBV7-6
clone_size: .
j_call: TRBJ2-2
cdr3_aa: CASSDITGPNTGELFF

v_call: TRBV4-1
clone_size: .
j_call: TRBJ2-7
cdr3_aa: CASSQLWGDEQYF

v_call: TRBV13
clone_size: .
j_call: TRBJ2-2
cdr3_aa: CASSLIGTGELFF

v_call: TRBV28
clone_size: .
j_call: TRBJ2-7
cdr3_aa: CASSFPGTGYHEQYF

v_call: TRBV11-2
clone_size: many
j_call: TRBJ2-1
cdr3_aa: CASSLEPGLAGGPRNEQFF